Listed here are 8 T cell receptor beta chains from one sample, sequenced in a study of spatial heterogeneity in lung cancer. As to time point: sample taken at primary tumor resection. TCRdb re-derived calls from the 5' RACE reads in MiXCR, one entry per CDR3 protein. This table holds approximately 3,100 distinct CDR3 sequences, approximately 18% found once. This specimen was normal lung tissue next to the tumor, taken at surgery. These receptor sequences come from a female donor with early-stage non-small cell lung cancer.

In this sample, this clonotype is medium-sized (0.01 to 0.1%). The chain joins TRBV28 to TRBJ1-6; D unresolved. Germline V gives CDR1 MDHEN, CDR2 SYDVKM. V lost 1 base, J lost 0 bases, and 10 bases lay in between. This CDR3 contains 17 residues. Here the CDR3 reads CASSLFFQNSYNSPLHF. The CDR3 nucleotides read TGTGCCAGCAGTTTATTCTTCCAGAACTCCTATAATTCACCCCTCCACTTT.

This clonotype is labeled medium-sized. This rearrangement joins TRBV18 to TRBJ1-2; a weak D match, TRBD1 (5 bases). The CDR3 runs 13 residues. From germline, CDR1 is KGHSH and CDR2 LQKENI. V was cut by 3 bases and J by 8 bases, with 13 bases left in between. For the CDR3, the DNA is TGTGCCAGCTCACCGTTGGACCAGGGAGGCTACACCTTC. Translation gives CASSPLDQGGYTF.

In this sample, this clonotype is medium-sized. The chain employs TRBV5-1 and TRBJ2-3; 10 bases fit TRBD1. Germline V CDR1 and CDR2: SGHRS, YFSETQ. The ends lost 4 bases at V and 2 bases at J; junction bases unmatched: 4. The CDR3 loop spans 15 amino acids. The CDR3 reads CASSPTGGDTDTQYF. CDR3 nucleotide sequence: TGCGCCAGCAGCCCGACAGGGGGCGACACAGATACGCAGTATTTT.

Regarding this clonotype: A much more abundant neighbour one base away suggests this may be a read error. The chain has TRBV5-1 and TRBJ2-2; 9 nucleotides align to TRBD1. V lost 8 bases to trimming and J lost 6 bases; unmatched junction nucleotides: 8. Germline CDR1 SGHRS, CDR2 YFSETQ. The CDR3 covers 14 residues. The CDR3 coding sequence is TGCGCCAGTGGACAGGGGCACACATCCGGGGAGCTGTTTTTT. This gives the protein CASGQGHTSGELFF.

By its share, this clonotype is medium-sized. V and J are TRBV6-6 and TRBJ2-1, with 9 bases identical to TRBD2. Germline lookup yields CDR1 MNHNY and CDR2 SVGAGI (reference sequence). CDR3 length equals 18 residues. Trimming at V came to 6 bases and at J to 8 bases, leaving 20 bases not matched to a gene. The CDR3 nucleotides are TGTGCCAGCAGCCCATGGCTCGCGGGAGGGACCTTCGGTGATGAGCAGTTCTTC. Its translation is CASSPWLAGGTFGDEQFF.

Turning to this clonotype: Germline and junction disagree at one end, which may indicate a read error. This sequence joins TRBV20-1 and TRBJ1-6, with a tentative D call TRBD1 (5 bases). The germline V gene encodes CDR1 DFQATT and CDR2 SNEGSKA (reference sequence). This CDR3 has 13 amino acids. CDR3 nucleotide sequence: TGCAGTGCGAGAGTGGGGGAGAGCTCACCCCTCCACTTT. Protein sequence: CSARVGESSPLHF.

As concerns this clonotype: Given a much more abundant clone one base away, this may be a read error. This chain links TRBV5-4 with TRBJ2-3; 9 bases align to TRBD2. Germline V lookup: CDR1 SGHNT, CDR2 YYREEE (reference sequence). This CDR3 is 15 amino acids long. CDR3 region: CTSSLLAGSTDTQYF. The CDR3 nucleotides read TGTACCAGCAGCTTGCTAGCGGGGAGCACAGATACGCAGTATTTT.

The chain uses TRBV14 and TRBJ1-2; D gene unclear. Germline V CDR1 and CDR2: SGHDN, FVKESK. V was trimmed by 3 bases and J by 4 bases, leaving 6 bases between them. CDR3 length: 12 residues. The CDR3 nucleotides read TGTGCCAGCAGCCAGCGGACCTATGGCTACACCTTC. Protein sequence: CASSQRTYGYTF.